This T cell receptor (beta chain) was recorded in a study of shared clonotypes between healthy human individuals. Notes on the study in general: Depth was large, yet rarefaction showed that sorted-subset sequencing was incomplete.

At a deep level, the assay was run. Profiled with immunoSEQ multiplex PCR; TCRdb holds only in-frame clones, not every one. The table lists approximately 2.4 million clones, roughly 95% of them singletons. HIV-negative, healthy adults without recent acute infections or vaccinations were the donors. The CDR3 runs to 14 residues. With 8 bases clipped from V and 5 bases from J, the junction kept 10 bases outside the gene matches. Germline values: CDR1 MDHEN, CDR2 SYDVKM. Concerning this clone: What it binds is not known.

This chain joins TRBV28 and TRBJ2-5; 8 bases are shared with TRBD2. The source material was naive CD4+ T cells sorted from blood. Indicated subset: CD45RA+ positively selected. This sequence originates from a man aged 18 to 29 in good health. CDR3 sequence: CASLGGGRPETQYF. CDR3 DNA: TGTGCCAGCTTGGGCGGGGGGCGTCCGGAGACCCAGTACTTC.